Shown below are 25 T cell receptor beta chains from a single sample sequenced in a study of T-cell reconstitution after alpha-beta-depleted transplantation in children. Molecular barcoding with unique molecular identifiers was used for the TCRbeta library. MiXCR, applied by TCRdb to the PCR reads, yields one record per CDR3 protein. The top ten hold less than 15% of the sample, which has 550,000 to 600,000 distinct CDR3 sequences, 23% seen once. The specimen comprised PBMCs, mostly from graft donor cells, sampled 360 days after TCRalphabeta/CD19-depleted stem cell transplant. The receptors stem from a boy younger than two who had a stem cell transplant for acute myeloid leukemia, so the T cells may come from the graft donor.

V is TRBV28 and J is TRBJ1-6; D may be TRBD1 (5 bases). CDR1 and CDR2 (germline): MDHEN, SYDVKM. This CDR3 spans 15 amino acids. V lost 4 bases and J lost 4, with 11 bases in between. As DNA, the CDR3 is TGTGCCAGCAGTTCACAGGCAGGTTATAATTCACCCCTCCACTTT. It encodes CASSSQAGYNSPLHF.

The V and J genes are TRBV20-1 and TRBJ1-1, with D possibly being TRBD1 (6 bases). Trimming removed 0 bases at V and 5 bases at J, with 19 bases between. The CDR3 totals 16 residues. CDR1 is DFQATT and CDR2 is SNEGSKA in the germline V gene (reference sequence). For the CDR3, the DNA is TGCAGTGCTAGAGATAATTTGAGGGGGGCTTGGACTGAAGCTTTCTTT. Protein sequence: CSARDNLRGAWTEAFF.

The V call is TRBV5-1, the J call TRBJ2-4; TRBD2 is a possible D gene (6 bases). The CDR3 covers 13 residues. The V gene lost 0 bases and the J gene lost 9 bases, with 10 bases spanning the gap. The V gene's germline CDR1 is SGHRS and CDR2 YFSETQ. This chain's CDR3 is CASSLVEGGIQYF. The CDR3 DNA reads TGCGCCAGCAGCTTGGTGGAGGGCGGCATTCAGTACTTC.

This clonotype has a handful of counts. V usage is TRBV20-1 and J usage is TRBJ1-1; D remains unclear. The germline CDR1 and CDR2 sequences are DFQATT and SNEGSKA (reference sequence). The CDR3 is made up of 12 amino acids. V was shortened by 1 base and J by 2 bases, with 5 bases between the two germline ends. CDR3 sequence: CSARGDNTEAFF. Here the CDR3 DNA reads TGCAGTGCTAGAGGAGATAACACTGAAGCTTTCTTT.

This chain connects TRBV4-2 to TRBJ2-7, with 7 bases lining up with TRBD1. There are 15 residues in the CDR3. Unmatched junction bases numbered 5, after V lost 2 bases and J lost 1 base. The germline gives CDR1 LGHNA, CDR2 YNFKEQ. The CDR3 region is CASSQTGVGSYEQYV. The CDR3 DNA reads TGTGCCAGCAGCCAAACAGGGGTGGGATCCTACGAGCAGTACGTC.

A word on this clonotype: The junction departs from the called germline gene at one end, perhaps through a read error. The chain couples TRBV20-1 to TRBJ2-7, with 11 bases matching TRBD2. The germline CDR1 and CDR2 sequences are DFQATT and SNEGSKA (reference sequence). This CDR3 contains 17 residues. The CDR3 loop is CCARASSGGRVNYEQYF. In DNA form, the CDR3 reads TGCTGTGCTAGAGCCTCTAGCGGGGGGCGTGTAAACTACGAGCAGTACTTC.

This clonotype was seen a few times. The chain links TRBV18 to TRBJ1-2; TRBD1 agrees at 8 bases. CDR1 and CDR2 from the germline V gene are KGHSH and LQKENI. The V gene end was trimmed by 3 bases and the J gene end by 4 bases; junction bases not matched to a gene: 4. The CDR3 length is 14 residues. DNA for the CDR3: TGTGCCAGCTCACCTCAGGGGGCCGGCTATGGCTACACCTTC. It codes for CASSPQGAGYGYTF. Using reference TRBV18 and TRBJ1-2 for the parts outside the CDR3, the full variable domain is NAGVMQNPRHLVRRRGQEARLRCSPMKGHSHVYWYRQLPEEGLKFMVYLQKENIIDESGMPKERFSAEFPKEGPSILRIQQVVRGDSAAYFCASSPQGAGYGYTFGSGTRLTVV.

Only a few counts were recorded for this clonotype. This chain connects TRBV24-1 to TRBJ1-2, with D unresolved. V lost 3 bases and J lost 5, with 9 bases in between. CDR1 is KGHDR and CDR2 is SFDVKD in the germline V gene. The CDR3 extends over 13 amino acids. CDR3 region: CATSDPIRYGYTF. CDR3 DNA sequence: TGTGCCACCAGTGATCCTATCCGGTATGGCTACACCTTC.

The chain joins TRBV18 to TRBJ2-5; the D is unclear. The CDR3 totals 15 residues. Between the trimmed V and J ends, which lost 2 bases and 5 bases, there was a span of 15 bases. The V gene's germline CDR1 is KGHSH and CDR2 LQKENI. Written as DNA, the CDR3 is TGTGCCAGCTCACCAGATCTCGCCCCAAGGGAGACCCAGTACTTC. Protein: CASSPDLAPRETQYF.

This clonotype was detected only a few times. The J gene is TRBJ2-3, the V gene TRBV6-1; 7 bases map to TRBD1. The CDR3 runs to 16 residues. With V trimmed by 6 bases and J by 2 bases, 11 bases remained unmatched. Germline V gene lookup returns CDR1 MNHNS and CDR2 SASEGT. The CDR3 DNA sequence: TGTGCCAGCAGAGTCACCGGGACAGCCTACACAGATACGCAGTATTTT. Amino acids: CASRVTGTAYTDTQYF.

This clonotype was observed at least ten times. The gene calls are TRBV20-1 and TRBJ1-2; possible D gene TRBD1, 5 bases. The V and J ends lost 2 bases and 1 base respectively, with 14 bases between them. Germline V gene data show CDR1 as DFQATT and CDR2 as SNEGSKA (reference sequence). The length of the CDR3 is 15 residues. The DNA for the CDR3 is TGCAGTGCTAGACGTCCTCCAGACAGTAACTATGGCTACACCTTC. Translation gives CSARRPPDSNYGYTF.

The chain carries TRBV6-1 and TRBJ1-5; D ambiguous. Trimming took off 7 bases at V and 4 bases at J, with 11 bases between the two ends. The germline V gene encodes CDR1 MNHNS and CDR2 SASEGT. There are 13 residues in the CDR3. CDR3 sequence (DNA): TGTGCCAGCACGAAACAGATTAATCAGCCCCAGCATTTT. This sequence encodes CASTKQINQPQHF.

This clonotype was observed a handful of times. The CDR3 reads CSATPIAGPFGYEQYF. DNA for the CDR3: TGCAGTGCCACCCCTATAGCGGGGCCCTTCGGGTACGAGCAGTACTTC. The chain links TRBV20-1 to TRBJ2-7; TRBD2 matches at 8 bases. The V gene's germline CDR1 is DFQATT and CDR2 SNEGSKA (reference sequence). This CDR3 is built from 16 residues. Trimming took 6 bases from V and 4 from J; bases not matched to a gene: 17.

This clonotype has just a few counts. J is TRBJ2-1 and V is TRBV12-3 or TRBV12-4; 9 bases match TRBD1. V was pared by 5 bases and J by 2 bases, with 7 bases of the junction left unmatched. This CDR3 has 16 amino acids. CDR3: CASSKGQGSPYNEQFF. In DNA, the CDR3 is TGTGCCAGCAGTAAGGGACAGGGAAGCCCCTACAATGAGCAGTTCTTC.

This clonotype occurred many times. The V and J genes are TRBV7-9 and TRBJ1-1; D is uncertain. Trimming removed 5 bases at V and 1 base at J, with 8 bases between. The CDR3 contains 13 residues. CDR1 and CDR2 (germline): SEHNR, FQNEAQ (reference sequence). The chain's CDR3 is CASSVNRNTEAFF. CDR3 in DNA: TGTGCCAGCAGCGTCAACAGGAACACTGAAGCTTTCTTT.

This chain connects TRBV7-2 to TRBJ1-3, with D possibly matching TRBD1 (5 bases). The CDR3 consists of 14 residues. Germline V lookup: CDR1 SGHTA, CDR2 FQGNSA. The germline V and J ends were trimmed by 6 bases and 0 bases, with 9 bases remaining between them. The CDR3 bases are TGTGCCAGCAGTCGACAGTTCTCTGGAAACACCATATATTTT. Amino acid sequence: CASSRQFSGNTIYF.

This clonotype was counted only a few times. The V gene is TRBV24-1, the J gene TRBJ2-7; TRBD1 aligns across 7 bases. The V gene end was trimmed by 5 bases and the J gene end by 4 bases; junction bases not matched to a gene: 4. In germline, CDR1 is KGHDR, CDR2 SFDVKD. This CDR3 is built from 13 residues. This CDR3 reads CATSGGQPYEQYF. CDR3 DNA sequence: TGTGCCACCAGTGGGGGACAGCCTTACGAGCAGTACTTC.

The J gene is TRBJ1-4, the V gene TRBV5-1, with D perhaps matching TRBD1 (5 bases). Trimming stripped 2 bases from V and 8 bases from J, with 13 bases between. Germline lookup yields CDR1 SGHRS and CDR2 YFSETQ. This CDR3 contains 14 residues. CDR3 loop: CASSLTGAREKLFF. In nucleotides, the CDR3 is TGCGCCAGCAGCTTAACAGGAGCCCGGGAAAAACTGTTTTTT.

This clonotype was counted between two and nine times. This CDR3 reads CASSLGAGNIGETQYF. DNA of the CDR3: TGTGCCAGCAGTTTAGGGGCAGGGAATATTGGGGAGACCCAGTACTTC. V is TRBV12-3 or TRBV12-4 and J is TRBJ2-5, with D possibly being TRBD1 (5 bases). The V end lost 1 base, the J end lost 5 bases, and 17 bases lay between the germline ends. The CDR3 contains 16 residues.

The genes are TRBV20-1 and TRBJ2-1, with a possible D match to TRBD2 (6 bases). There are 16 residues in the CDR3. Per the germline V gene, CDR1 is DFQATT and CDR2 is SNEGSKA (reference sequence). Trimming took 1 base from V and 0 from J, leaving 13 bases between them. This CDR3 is CSARGLSSDSYNEQFF. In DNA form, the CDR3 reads TGCAGTGCTAGAGGTCTTTCTAGCGACTCCTACAATGAGCAGTTCTTC.

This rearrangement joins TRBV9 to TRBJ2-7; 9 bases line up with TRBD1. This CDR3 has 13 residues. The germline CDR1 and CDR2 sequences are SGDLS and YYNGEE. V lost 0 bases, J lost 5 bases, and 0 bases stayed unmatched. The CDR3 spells CASSVGTGDEQYF. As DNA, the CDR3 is TGTGCCAGCAGCGTAGGGACAGGGGACGAGCAGTACTTC.

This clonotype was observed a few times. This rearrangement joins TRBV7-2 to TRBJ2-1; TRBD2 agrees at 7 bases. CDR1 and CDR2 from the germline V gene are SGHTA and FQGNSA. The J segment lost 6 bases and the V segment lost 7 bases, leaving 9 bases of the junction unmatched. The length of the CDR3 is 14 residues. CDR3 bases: TGTGCCAGCACCCCTCGCTCGGGGGGCAATGAGCAGTTCTTC. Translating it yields CASTPRSGGNEQFF.

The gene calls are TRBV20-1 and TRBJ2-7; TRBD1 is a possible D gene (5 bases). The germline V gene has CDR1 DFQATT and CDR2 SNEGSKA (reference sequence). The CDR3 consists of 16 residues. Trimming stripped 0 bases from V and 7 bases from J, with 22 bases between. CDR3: CSARDRLQASRGEQYV. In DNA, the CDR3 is TGCAGTGCTAGAGATCGGCTACAGGCGTCACGTGGGGAGCAGTACGTC.

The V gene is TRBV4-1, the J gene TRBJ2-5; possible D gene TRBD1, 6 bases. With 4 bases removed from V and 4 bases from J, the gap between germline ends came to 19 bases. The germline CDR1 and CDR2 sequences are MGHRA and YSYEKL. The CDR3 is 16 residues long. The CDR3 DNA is TGCGCCAGCAGCCCGACCCAATGGACAGAGGGAGAGACCCAGTACTTC. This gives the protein CASSPTQWTEGETQYF.

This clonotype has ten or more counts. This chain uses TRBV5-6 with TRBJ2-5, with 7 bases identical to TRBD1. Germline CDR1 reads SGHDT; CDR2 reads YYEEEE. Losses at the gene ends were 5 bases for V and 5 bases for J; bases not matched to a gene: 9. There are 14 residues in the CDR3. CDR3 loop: CASSRQGPAETQYF. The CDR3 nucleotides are TGTGCCAGCAGTCGACAGGGCCCGGCTGAGACCCAGTACTTC.